These 11 T cell receptor beta chains were sequenced from one sample in a study of T cells in Graves' hyperthyroidism and ophthalmopathy. TCR beta CDR3 sequences were amplified from RNA transcripts. RT-PCR in the first round (using the HTBI primer set) targeted the TCR CDR3. TCRdb re-called the multiplex PCR reads through MiXCR, storing one row per CDR3 protein. The data show a few hundred thousand distinct CDR3 sequences, with 14% seen just once and more than 11% held by the top ten. Sequenced: blood. The origin of the receptors is a woman in her forties with Graves' hyperthyroidism.

In this sample, this clonotype turned up a few times. CDR3 sequence reads: CASRAAGNTGELFF. In DNA form, the CDR3 reads TGTGCCAGTCGGGCAGCGGGGAACACCGGGGAGCTGTTTTTT. The chain couples TRBV19 to TRBJ2-2, with a weak D call TRBD2 (6 bases). The CDR3 runs to 14 residues. The germline gives CDR1 LNHDA, CDR2 SQIVND (reference sequence). Trimming took off 8 bases at V and 1 base at J, with 11 bases between the two ends.

This clonotype came up many times. The chain has TRBV29-1 and TRBJ2-7; the D is unclear. Germline V lookup: CDR1 SQVTM, CDR2 ANQGSEA. Trimming stripped 5 bases from V and 0 bases from J, with 14 bases between. CDR3 length: 14 amino acids. Here the CDR3 reads CSVTPGLSSYEQYF. CDR3 nucleotides: TGCAGCGTTACTCCGGGCCTGAGCTCCTACGAGCAGTACTTC.

This clonotype occurred many times. CDR3 sequence: CASSLTLAANNEQFF. The CDR3 coding sequence is TGTGCCAGCAGTTTGACACTAGCGGCTAACAATGAGCAGTTCTTC. V and J are TRBV28 and TRBJ2-1; TRBD2 agrees at 8 bases. Germline V gives CDR1 MDHEN, CDR2 SYDVKM. The J segment lost 5 bases and the V segment lost 3 bases, leaving 6 bases of the junction unmatched. This CDR3 has 15 amino acids.

The chain recombines TRBV20-1 with TRBJ1-1; no firm D call. The CDR3 covers 14 residues. Germline loops: CDR1 DFQATT, CDR2 SNEGSKA (reference sequence). V was pared by 2 bases and J by 10 bases, with 20 bases between. This chain's CDR3 is CSARPRTGWEGAFF. In DNA form, the CDR3 reads TGCAGTGCTAGACCCCGGACGGGATGGGAGGGAGCTTTCTTT.

This clonotype was observed a handful of times. The gene calls are TRBV20-1 and TRBJ1-1; D remains unclear. Trimming stripped 0 bases from V and 1 base from J, with 6 bases between. The CDR3 has 13 residues. Germline V CDR1 and CDR2: DFQATT, SNEGSKA (reference sequence). The CDR3 nucleotides read TGCAGTGCTAGAGACTTTGAGAACACTGAAGCTTTCTTT. Amino acids: CSARDFENTEAFF.

This clonotype was observed many times. The CDR3 DNA follows: TGCAGTGCTAGCGGGGCTTCCGGGGGAGGCACTGAAGCTTTCTTT. Its translation: CSASGASGGGTEAFF. The chain combines TRBV20-1 with TRBJ1-1; D possibly corresponds to TRBD1 (5 bases). V lost 3 bases, J lost 4 bases, and 18 bases lay in between. Germline V gene data show CDR1 as DFQATT and CDR2 as SNEGSKA (reference sequence). This CDR3 spans 15 amino acids.

The V gene is TRBV25-1, the J gene TRBJ1-2, with 7 bases fitting TRBD1. Losses at the gene ends were 3 bases for V and 4 bases for J; bases not matched to a gene: 8. CDR3 length equals 15 residues. The germline gives CDR1 MGHDK, CDR2 SYGVNS. CDR3 nucleotide sequence: TGTGCCAGCAGTGATCTTAGACAGGGCCCCTATGGCTACACCTTC. Its protein is CASSDLRQGPYGYTF.

This clonotype was observed many times. The rearrangement uses TRBV6-1 and TRBJ2-5; TRBD1 agrees at 8 bases. Trimming removed 4 bases from V and 4 bases from J; junction bases left unmatched: 5. CDR1 and CDR2 from the germline V gene are MNHNS and SASEGT. The CDR3 totals 14 residues. The CDR3 sequence: CASSGAGTGETQYF. In DNA form, the CDR3 reads TGTGCCAGCAGTGGGGCAGGGACAGGAGAGACCCAGTACTTC.

Points on this clonotype: This may come from a read error, since a much larger clone is one base off. The chain is built from TRBV2 and TRBJ1-4, with D unclear. The CDR3 totals 11 residues. V was clipped by 8 bases and J by 4 bases, with 5 bases between them. Germline values: CDR1 SNHLY, CDR2 FYNNEI. CDR3: CASGFNEKLFF. Here the CDR3 DNA reads TGTGCCAGCGGCTTTAATGAAAAACTGTTTTTT.

A few counts support this clonotype. The rearrangement joins TRBV6-2 or TRBV6-3 to TRBJ2-2; no definite D call. V was clipped by 2 bases and J by 7 bases, with 14 bases between them. Per the germline V gene, CDR1 is MNHEY and CDR2 is SVGEGT. The CDR3 runs 15 residues. Here the CDR3 reads CASSYPPRGIGELFF. The CDR3 DNA reads TGTGCCAGCAGTTACCCCCCGAGAGGAATCGGGGAGCTGTTTTTT.

The chain carries TRBV5-1 and TRBJ2-1; possible D gene TRBD1, 8 bases. Per germline, CDR1 SGHRS and CDR2 YFSETQ. The germline V and J ends were trimmed by 5 bases and 10 bases, with 22 bases remaining between them. This CDR3 contains 15 residues. The CDR3 sequence is CASSWGGQVGNEQFF. The CDR3 region has the DNA TGCGCCAGCAGTTGGGGGGGACAGGTCGGTAACGAGCAGTTCTTC.